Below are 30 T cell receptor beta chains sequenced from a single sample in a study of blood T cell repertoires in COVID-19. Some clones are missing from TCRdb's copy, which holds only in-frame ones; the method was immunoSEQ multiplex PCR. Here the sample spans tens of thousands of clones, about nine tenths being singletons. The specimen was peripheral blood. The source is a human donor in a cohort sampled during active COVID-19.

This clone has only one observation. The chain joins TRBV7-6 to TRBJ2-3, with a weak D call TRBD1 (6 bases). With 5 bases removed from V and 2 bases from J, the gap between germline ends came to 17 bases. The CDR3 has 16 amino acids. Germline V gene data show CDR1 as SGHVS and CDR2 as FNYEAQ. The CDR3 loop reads CASSTRQVPDTDTQYF. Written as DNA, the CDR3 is TGTGCCAGCAGCACCCGACAGGTGCCCGACACAGATACGCAGTATTTT. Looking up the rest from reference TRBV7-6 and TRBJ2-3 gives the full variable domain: GAGVSQSPRYKVTKRGQDVALRCDPISGHVSLYWYRQALGQGPEFLTYFNYEAQQDKSGLPNDRFSAERPEGSISTLTIQRTEQRDSAMYRCASSTRQVPDTDTQYFGPGTRLTVL.

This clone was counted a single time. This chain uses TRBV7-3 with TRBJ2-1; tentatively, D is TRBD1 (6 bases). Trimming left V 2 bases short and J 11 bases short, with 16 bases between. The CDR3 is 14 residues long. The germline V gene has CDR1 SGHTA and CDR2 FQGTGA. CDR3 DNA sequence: TGTGCCAGCAGCTTAGGCCAGGGGATGTCCAAGCAGTTCTTC. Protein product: CASSLGQGMSKQFF.

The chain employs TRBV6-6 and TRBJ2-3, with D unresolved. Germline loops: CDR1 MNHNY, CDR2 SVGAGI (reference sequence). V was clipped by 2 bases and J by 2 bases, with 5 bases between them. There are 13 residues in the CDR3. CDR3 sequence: CASSYGNTDTQYF. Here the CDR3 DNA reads TGTGCCAGCAGTTACGGCAACACAGATACGCAGTATTTT.

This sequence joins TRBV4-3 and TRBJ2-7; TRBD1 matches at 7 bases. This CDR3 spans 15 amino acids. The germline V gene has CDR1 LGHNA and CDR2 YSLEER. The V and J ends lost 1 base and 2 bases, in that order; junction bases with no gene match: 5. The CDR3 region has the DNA TGCGCCAGCAGCCAAGTAGGGCAGGGGGCCTACGAGCAGTACTTC. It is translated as CASSQVGQGAYEQYF.

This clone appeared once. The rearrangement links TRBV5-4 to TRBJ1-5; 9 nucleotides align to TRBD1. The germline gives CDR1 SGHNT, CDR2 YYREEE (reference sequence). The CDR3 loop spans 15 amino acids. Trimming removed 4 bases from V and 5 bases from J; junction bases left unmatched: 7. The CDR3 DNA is TGTGCCAGCAGCCTCGACAGGGGGGCCGATCAGCCCCAGCATTTT. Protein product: CASSLDRGADQPQHF.

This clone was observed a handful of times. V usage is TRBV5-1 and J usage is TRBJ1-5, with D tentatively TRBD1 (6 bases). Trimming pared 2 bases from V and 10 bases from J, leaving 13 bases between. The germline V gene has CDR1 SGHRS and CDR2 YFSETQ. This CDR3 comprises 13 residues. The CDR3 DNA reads TGCGCCAGCAGCTTAGGGCAGGGGAGCCCCCAGCATTTT. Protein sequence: CASSLGQGSPQHF.

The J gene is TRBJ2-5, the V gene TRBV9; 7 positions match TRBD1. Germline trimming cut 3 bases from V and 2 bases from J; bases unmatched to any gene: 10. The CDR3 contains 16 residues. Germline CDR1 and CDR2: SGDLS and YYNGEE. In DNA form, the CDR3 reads TGTGCCAGCAGCGCCCGGACAGGTTCGTTACAAGAGACCCAGTACTTC. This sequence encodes CASSARTGSLQETQYF.

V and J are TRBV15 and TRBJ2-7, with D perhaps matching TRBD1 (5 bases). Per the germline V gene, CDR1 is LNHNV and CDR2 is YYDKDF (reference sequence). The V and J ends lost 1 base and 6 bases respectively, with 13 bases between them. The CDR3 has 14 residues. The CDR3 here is CATSRGPGMGEQYF. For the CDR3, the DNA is TGTGCCACCAGCAGAGGCCCAGGGATGGGCGAGCAGTACTTC.

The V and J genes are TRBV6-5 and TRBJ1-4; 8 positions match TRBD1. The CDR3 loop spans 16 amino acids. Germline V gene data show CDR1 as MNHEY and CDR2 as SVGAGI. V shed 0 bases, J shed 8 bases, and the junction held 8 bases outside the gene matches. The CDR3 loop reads CASSYSKQGVGEKLFF. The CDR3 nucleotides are TGTGCCAGCAGTTACTCGAAACAGGGGGTAGGGGAAAAACTGTTTTTT.

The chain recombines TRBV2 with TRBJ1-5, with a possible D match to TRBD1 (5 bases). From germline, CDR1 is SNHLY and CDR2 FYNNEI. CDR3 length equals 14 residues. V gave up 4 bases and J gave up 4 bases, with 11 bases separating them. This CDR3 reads CASSAGNTNQPQHF. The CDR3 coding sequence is TGTGCCAGCAGTGCAGGGAACACGAATCAGCCCCAGCATTTT.

The CDR3: CASSTRGGGYNSPLHF. The CDR3 region has the DNA TGTGCCAGTAGTACTCGAGGGGGGGGATATAATTCACCCCTCCACTTT. This chain uses TRBV19 with TRBJ1-6; the D gene is possibly TRBD1 (6 bases). The V gene's germline CDR1 is LNHDA and CDR2 SQIVND (reference sequence). This CDR3 contains 16 residues. Trimming stripped 4 bases from V and 4 bases from J, with 14 bases between.

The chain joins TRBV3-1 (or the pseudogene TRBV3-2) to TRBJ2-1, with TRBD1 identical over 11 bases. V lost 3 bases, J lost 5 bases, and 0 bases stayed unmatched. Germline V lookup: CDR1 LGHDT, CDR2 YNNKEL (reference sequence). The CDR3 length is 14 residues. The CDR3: CASSQDRGHNEQFF. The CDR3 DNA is TGTGCCAGCAGCCAGGACAGGGGGCACAATGAGCAGTTCTTC.

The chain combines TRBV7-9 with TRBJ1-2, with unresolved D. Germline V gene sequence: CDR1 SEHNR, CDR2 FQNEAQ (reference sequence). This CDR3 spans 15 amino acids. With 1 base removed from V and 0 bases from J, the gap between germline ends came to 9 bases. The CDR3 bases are TGTGCCAGCAGCTTAGTTCCAGAACCTAACTATGGCTACACCTTC. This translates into CASSLVPEPNYGYTF.

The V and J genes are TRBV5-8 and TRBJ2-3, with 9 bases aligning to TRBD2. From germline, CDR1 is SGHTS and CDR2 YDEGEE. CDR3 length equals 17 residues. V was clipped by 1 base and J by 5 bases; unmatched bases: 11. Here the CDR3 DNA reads TGTGCCAGCAGCTTGTCCAAAGCTAGCGGGGTAAGAGATACGCAGTATTTT. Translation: CASSLSKASGVRDTQYF.

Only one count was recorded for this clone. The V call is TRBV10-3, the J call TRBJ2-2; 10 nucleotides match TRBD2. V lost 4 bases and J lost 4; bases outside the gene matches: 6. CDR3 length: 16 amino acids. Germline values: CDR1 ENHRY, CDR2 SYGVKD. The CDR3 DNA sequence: TGTGCCATCAGTGGGGAAAGCGGGAGGGGCACCGGGGAGCTGTTTTTT. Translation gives CAISGESGRGTGELFF.

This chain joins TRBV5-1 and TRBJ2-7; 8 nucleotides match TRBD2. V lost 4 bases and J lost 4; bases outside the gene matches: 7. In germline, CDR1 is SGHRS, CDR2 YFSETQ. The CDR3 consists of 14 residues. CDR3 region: CASSPGTSVYEQYF. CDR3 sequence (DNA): TGCGCCAGCAGCCCCGGGACTAGTGTGTACGAGCAGTACTTC.

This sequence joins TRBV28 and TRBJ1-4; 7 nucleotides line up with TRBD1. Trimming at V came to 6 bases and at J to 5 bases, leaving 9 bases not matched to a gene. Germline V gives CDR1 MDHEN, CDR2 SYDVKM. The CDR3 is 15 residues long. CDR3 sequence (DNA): TGTGCCAGCAGAATACGACAGGGCTTAAATGAAAAACTGTTTTTT. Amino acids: CASRIRQGLNEKLFF.

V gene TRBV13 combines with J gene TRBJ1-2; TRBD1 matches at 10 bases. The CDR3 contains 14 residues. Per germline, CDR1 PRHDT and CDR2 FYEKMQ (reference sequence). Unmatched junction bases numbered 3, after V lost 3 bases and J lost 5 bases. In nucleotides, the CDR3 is TGTGCCAGCAGCTTGGGGACAGGGGAGTATGGCTACACCTTC. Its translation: CASSLGTGEYGYTF.

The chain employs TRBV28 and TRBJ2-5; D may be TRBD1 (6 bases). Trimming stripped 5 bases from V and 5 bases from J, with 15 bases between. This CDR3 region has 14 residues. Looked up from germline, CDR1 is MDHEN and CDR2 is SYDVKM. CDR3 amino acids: CASSLRGSWETQYF. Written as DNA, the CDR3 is TGTGCCAGCAGTCTGAGGGGGAGCTGGGAGACCCAGTACTTC. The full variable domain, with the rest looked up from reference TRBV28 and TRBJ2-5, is DVKVTQSSRYLVKRTGEKVFLECVQDMDHENMFWYRQDPGLGLRLIYFSYDVKMKEKGDIPEGYSVSREKKERFSLILESASTNQTSMYLCASSLRGSWETQYFGPGTRLLVL.

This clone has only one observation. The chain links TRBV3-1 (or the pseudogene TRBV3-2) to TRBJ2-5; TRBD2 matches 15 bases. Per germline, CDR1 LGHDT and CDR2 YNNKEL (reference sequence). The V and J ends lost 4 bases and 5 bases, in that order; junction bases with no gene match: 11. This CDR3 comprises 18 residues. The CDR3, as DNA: TGTGCCAGCAGCCCCAAAAGGACTAGCGGGGGGGCCCGGGAGACCCAGTACTTC. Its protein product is CASSPKRTSGGARETQYF.

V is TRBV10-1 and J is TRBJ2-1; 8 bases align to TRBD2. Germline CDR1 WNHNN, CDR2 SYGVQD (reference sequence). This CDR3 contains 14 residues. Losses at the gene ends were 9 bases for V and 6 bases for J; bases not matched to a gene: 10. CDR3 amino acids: CARVTGGPCNEQFF. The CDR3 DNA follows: TGCGCCAGGGTCACGGGGGGGCCATGCAATGAGCAGTTCTTC.

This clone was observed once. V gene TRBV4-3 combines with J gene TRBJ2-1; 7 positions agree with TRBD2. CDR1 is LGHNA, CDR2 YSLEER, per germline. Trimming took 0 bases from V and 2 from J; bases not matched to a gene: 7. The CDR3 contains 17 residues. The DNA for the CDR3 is TGCGCCAGCAGCCAAGATCTTATGGCGGGGGCCTACAATGAGCAGTTCTTC. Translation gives CASSQDLMAGAYNEQFF.

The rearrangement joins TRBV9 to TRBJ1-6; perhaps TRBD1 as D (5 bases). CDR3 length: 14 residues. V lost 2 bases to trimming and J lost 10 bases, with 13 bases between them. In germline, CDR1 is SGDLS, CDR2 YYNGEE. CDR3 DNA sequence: TGTGCCAGCAGCGTGGGGGGTGAAGAATCACCCCTCCACTTT. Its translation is CASSVGGEESPLHF.

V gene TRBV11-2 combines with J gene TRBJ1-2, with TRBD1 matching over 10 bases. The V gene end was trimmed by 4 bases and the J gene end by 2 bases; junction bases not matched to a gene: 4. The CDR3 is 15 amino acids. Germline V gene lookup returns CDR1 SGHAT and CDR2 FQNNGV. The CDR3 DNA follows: TGTGCCAGCAGCTCCCGACAGGGGGCGAACTATGGCTACACCTTC. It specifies CASSSRQGANYGYTF. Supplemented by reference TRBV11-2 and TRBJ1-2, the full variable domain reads EAGVAQSPRYKIIEKRQSVAFWCNPISGHATLYWYQQILGQGPKLLIQFQNNGVVDDSQLPKDRFSAERLKGVDSTLKIQPAKLEDSAVYLCASSSRQGANYGYTFGSGTRLTVV.

Written as DNA, the CDR3 is TGTGCCAGCAGCTCTTCTAGGAGCTCCTACGAGCAGTACTTC. The encoded protein is CASSSSRSSYEQYF. The chain links TRBV9 to TRBJ2-7; D is uncertain. V was pared by 4 bases and J by 0 bases, with 11 bases between. The CDR3 contains 14 residues. Germline V gives CDR1 SGDLS, CDR2 YYNGEE.

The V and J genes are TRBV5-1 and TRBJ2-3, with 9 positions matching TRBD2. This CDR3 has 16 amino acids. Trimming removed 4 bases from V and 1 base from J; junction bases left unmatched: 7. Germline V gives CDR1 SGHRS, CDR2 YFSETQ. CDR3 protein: CASSKRGESGTDTQYF. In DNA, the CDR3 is TGCGCCAGCAGCAAGCGGGGGGAATCAGGCACAGATACGCAGTATTTT.

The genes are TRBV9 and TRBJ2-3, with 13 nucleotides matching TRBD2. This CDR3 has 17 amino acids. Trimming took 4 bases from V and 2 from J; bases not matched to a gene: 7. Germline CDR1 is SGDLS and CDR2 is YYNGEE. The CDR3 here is CASSPRLAGGPTDTQYF. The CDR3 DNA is TGTGCCAGCAGCCCTCGACTAGCGGGGGGCCCCACAGATACGCAGTATTTT.

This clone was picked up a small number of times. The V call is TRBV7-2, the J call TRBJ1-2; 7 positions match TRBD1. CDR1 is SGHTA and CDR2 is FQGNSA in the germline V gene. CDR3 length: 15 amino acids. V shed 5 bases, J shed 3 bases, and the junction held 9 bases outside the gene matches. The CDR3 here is CASSPDREDHYGYTF. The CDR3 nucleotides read TGTGCCAGCAGCCCCGACAGGGAAGATCACTATGGCTACACCTTC.

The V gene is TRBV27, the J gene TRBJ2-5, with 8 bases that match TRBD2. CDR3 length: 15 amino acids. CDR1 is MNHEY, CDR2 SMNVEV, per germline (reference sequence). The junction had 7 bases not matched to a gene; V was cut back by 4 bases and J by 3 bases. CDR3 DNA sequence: TGTGCCAGCAGTTATTTAGCGGGGTGGAAAGAGACCCAGTACTTC. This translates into CASSYLAGWKETQYF.

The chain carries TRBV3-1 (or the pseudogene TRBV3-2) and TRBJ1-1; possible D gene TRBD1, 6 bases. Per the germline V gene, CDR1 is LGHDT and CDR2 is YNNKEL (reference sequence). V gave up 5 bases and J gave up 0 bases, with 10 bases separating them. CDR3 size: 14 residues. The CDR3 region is CASSTGHMNTEAFF. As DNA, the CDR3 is TGTGCCAGCAGCACGGGACATATGAACACTGAAGCTTTCTTT.